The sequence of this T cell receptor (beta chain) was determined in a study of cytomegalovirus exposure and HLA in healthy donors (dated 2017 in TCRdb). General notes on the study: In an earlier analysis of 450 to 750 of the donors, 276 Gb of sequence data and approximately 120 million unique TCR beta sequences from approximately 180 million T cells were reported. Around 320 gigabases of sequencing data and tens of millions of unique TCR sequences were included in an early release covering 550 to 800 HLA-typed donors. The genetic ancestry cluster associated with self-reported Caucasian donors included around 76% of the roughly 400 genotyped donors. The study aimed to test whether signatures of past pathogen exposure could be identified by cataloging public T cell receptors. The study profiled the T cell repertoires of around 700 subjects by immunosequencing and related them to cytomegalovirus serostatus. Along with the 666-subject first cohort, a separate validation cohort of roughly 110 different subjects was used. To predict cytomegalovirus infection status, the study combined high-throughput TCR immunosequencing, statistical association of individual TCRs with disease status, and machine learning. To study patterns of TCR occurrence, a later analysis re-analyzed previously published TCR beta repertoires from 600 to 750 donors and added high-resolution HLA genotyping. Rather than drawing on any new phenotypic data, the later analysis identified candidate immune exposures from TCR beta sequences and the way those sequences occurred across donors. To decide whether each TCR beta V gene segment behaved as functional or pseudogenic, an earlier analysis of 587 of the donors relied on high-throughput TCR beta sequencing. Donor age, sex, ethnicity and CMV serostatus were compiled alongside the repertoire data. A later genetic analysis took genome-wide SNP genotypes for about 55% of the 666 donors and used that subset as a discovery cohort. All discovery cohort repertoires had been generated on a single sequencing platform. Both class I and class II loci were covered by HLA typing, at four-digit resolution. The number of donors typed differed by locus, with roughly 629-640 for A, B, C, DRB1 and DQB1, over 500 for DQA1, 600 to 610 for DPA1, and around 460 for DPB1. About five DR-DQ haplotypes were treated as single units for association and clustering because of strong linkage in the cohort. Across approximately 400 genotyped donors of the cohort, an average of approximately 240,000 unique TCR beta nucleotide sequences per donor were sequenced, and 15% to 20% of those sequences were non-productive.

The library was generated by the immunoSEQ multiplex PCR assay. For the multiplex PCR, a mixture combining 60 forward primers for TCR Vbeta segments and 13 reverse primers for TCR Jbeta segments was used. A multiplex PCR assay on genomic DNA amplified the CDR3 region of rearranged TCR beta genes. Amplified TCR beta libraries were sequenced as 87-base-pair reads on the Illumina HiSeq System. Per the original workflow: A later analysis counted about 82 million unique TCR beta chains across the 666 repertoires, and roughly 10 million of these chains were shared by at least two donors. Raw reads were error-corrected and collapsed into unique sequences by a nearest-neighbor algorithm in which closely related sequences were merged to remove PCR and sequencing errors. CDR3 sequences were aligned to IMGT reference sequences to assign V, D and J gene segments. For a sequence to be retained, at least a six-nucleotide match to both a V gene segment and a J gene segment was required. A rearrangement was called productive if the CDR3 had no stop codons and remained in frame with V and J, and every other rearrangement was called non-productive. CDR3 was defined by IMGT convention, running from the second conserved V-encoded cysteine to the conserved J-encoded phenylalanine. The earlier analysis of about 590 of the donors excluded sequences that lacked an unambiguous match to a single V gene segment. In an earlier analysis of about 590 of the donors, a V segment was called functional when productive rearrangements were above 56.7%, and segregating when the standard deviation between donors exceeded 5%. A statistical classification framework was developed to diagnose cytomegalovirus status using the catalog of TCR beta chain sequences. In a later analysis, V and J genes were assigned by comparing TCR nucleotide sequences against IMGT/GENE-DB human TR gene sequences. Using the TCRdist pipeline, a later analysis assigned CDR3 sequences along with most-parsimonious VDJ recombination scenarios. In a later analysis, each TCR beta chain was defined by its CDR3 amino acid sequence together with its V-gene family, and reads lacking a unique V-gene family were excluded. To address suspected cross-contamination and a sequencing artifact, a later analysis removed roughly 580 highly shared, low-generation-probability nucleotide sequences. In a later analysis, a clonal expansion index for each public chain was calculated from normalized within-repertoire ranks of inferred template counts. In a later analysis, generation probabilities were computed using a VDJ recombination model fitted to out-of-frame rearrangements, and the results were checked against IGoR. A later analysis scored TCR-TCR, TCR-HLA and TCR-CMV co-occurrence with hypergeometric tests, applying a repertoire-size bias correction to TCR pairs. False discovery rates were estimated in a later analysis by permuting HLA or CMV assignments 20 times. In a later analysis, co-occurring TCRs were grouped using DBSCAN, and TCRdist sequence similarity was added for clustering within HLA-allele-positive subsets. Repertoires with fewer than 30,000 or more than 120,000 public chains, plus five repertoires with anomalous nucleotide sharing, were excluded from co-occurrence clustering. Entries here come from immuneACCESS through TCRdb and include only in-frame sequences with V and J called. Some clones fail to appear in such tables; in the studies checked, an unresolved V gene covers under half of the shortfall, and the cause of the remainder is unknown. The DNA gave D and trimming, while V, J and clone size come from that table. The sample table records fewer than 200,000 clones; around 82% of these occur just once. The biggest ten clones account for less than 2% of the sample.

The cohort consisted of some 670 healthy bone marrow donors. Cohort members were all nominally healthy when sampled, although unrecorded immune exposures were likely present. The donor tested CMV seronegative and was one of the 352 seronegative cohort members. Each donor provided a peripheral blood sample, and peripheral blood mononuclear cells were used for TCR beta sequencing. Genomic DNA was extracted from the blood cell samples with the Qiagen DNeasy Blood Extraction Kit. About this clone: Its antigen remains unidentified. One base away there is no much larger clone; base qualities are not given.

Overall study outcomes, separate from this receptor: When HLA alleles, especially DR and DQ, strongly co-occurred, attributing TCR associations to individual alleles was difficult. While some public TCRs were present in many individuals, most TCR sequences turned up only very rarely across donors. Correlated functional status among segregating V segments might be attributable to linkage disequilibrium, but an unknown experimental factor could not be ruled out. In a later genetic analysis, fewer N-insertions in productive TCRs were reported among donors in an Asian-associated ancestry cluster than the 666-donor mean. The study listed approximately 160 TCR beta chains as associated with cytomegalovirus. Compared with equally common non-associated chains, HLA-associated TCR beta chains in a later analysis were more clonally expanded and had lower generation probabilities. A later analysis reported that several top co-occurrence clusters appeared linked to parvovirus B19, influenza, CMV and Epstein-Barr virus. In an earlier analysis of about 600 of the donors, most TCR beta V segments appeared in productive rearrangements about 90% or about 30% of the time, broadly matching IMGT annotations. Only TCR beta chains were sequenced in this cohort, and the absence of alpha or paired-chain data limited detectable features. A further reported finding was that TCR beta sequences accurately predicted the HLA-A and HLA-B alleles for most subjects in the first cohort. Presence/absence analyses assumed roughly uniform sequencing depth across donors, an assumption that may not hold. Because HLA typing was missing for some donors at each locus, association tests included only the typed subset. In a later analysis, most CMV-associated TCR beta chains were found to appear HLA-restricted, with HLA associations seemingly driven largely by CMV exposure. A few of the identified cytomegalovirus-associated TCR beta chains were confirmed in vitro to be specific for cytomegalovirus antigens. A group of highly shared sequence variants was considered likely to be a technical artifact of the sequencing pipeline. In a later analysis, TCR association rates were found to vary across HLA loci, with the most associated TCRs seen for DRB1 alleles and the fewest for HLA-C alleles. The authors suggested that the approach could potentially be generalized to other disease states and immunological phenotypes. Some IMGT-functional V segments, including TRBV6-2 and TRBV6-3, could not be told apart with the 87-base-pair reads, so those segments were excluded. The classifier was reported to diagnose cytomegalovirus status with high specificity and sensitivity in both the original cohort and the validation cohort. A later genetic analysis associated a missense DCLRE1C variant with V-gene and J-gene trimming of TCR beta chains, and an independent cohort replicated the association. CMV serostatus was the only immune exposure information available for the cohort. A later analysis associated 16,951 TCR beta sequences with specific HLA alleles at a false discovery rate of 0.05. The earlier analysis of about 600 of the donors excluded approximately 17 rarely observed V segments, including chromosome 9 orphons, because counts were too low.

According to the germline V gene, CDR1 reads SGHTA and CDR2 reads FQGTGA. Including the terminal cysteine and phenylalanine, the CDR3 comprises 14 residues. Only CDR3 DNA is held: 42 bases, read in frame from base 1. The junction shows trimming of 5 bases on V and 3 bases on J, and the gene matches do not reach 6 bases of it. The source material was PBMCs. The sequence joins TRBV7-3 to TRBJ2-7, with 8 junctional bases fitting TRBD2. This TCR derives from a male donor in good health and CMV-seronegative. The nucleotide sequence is TGTGCCAGCAGCCCCACTAGCGGAAGCTACGAGCAGTACTTC. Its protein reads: CASSPTSGSYEQYF.